The rows below give T cell receptor beta chains drawn from one sample of a study of identical twins. TCRdb called the 5' RACE reads again in MiXCR, with one record for every CDR3 protein. Of 400,000 to 500,000 distinct CDR3 sequences listed, 13% to 15% are singletons. The same specimen was also included in a second study, on yellow fever vaccine responses in identical twins.

The sequencing input was CD4+ T cells sorted from blood. These receptors were collected from a woman under 30 in good health. CDR3s include the opening cysteine and the closing phenylalanine or tryptophan. A D gene is named only where the DNA matches it firmly. Not all rows give a size; the values are once, few, many and, for expanded clones, a class.

length: 17; J: TRBJ2-2; D: TRBD1; V: TRBV6-1; size: .; DNA: TGTGCCAGCAGCCCAGGGTCCGGGACAGGGAACACCGGGGAGCTGTTTTTT; CDR3: CASSPGSGTGNTGELFF
length: 17; J: TRBJ2-1; D: TRBD2; V: TRBV15; size: .; DNA: TGTGCCACCAGTACCTCCGGGACTAGCGGGAGGCGTGTTGAGCAGTTCTTC; CDR3: CATSTSGTSGRRVEQFF
length: 17; J: TRBJ1-5; D: TRBD1; V: TRBV12-3/TRBV12-4; size: few; DNA: TGTGCCAGCACCCTCTGGACAGGGGGCAATAGCAATCAGCCCCAGCATTTT; CDR3: CASTLWTGGNSNQPQHF
length: 14; J: TRBJ2-4; D: .; V: TRBV2; size: few; DNA: TGTGCCAGCAGTGAAGCCCCACCAATTTACATTCAGTACTTC; CDR3: CASSEAPPIYIQYF
length: 12; J: TRBJ2-5; D: .; V: TRBV10-2; size: few; DNA: TGCGCCAGCAGCGCGGCCGGAGAGACCCAGTACTTC; CDR3: CASSAAGETQYF
length: 13; J: TRBJ2-7; D: TRBD2; V: TRBV5-4; size: many; DNA: TGTGCCAGCAGGCTGAGCGGGAGAAACGAGCAGTACTTC; CDR3: CASRLSGRNEQYF
length: 16; J: TRBJ2-6; D: .; V: TRBV7-6; size: few; DNA: TGTGCCAGCAGCCGTGACAGACTCTCTGGGGCCAACGTCCTGACTTTC; CDR3: CASSRDRLSGANVLTF
length: 17; J: TRBJ2-7; D: .; V: TRBV7-9; size: many; DNA: TGTGCCAGCAGCCATCCAGACGGGGGCCTCTCCTCCTACGAGCAGTACTTC; CDR3: CASSHPDGGLSSYEQYF
length: 15; J: TRBJ2-5; D: TRBD1; V: TRBV7-2; size: once; DNA: TGTGCCAGCAGCTCGTACACAGGGGGTCAAGAGACCCAGTACTTC; CDR3: CASSSYTGGQETQYF
length: 16; J: TRBJ2-3; D: .; V: TRBV10-3; size: .; DNA: TGTGCCATCAGCCCCCCGGACGGAAAGAGCACAGATACGCAGTATTTT; CDR3: CAISPPDGKSTDTQYF
length: 16; J: TRBJ2-4; D: TRBD2; V: TRBV29-1; size: many; DNA: TGCAGCGTCGCCCCCCGGGGGGGCGAGGCCAAAAACATTCAGTACTTC; CDR3: CSVAPRGGEAKNIQYF
length: 15; J: TRBJ1-1; D: .; V: TRBV9; size: many; DNA: TGTGCCAGCAGCGTAGCGGTAAGGGGAGGCACTGAAGCTTTCTTT; CDR3: CASSVAVRGGTEAFF
length: 15; J: TRBJ1-5; D: .; V: TRBV28; size: many; DNA: TGTGCCAGCAGTTTAGGGGGTGATAGCAATCAGCCCCAGCATTTT; CDR3: CASSLGGDSNQPQHF
length: 15; J: TRBJ2-7; D: TRBD2; V: TRBV5-6; size: .; DNA: TGTGCCAGCAGCTTTAAGACTAGCGGGATCTACGAGCAGTACTTC; CDR3: CASSFKTSGIYEQYF
length: 14; J: TRBJ2-3; D: .; V: TRBV12-3/TRBV12-4; size: many; DNA: TGTGCCAGCACCCGGCTAGCGCAAGCAGATACGCAGTATTTT; CDR3: CASTRLAQADTQYF
length: 14; J: TRBJ1-4; D: .; V: TRBV7-2; size: many; DNA: TGTGCCAGCAGCCGGTCTAGAGCTAATGAAAAACTGTTTTTT; CDR3: CASSRSRANEKLFF
length: 13; J: TRBJ2-7; D: TRBD1; V: TRBV5-1; size: .; DNA: TGCGCCAGCAGCTTGGATGACAGGGCCGAGCAGTACTTC; CDR3: CASSLDDRAEQYF
length: 13; J: TRBJ2-3; D: .; V: TRBV29-1; size: .; DNA: TGCAGCGTTGAATGGCGGGGCACAGATACGCAGTATTTT; CDR3: CSVEWRGTDTQYF
length: 14; J: TRBJ1-2; D: .; V: TRBV6-1; size: .; DNA: TGTGCCAGCACCAAGGGCGGGGGATCGTATGGCTACACCTTC; CDR3: CASTKGGGSYGYTF
length: 20; J: TRBJ2-1; D: .; V: TRBV4-1; size: .; DNA: TGCGCCAGCAGCCAAGTGATCGACTTTAACAGGGTTTCCCGGACAAATGAGCAGTTCTTC; CDR3: CASSQVIDFNRVSRTNEQFF
length: 14; J: TRBJ1-1; D: .; V: TRBV20-1; size: few; DNA: TGCAGTGCTCCGAATTTAATTCGGGCCACTGAAGCTTTCTTT; CDR3: CSAPNLIRATEAFF
length: 13; J: TRBJ1-5; D: .; V: TRBV7-9; size: .; DNA: TGTGCCAGCAGCCCATTAACCACTCAGCCCCAGCATTTT; CDR3: CASSPLTTQPQHF
length: 15; J: TRBJ2-7; D: TRBD1; V: TRBV5-1; size: few; DNA: TGCGCCAGCAGCTTATACGCCGGGACAGGGACCGAGCAGTACTTC; CDR3: CASSLYAGTGTEQYF
length: 15; J: TRBJ2-4; D: .; V: TRBV20-1; size: many; DNA: TGCAGTGCTACCCCCCCAGCGCCAGCCAAAAACATTCAGTACTTC; CDR3: CSATPPAPAKNIQYF
length: 17; J: TRBJ2-7; D: .; V: TRBV25-1; size: .; DNA: TGTGCCAGCAGTGTAGCCGGGGCAGGGAGTAGCTCCTACGAGCAGTACTTC; CDR3: CASSVAGAGSSSYEQYF
length: 13; J: TRBJ1-1; D: .; V: TRBV27; size: .; DNA: TGTGCCAGCAGTTCGATAGACAGCCTCGAAGCTTTCTTT; CDR3: CASSSIDSLEAFF
length: 17; J: TRBJ2-5; D: TRBD2; V: TRBV25-1; size: few; DNA: TGTGCCAGCAGTGACCTCTTCGGGGCGGGAGTCCAAGAGACCCAGTACTTC; CDR3: CASSDLFGAGVQETQYF
length: 14; J: TRBJ2-2; D: .; V: TRBV5-6; size: .; DNA: TGTGCCAGCAGTTACGGGACGAACACCGGGGAGCTGTTTTTT; CDR3: CASSYGTNTGELFF
length: 15; J: TRBJ2-2; D: .; V: TRBV7-9; size: many; DNA: TGTGCCAGCAGCTTATTAAGTACGAGCACCGGGGAGCTGTTTTTT; CDR3: CASSLLSTSTGELFF
length: 14; J: TRBJ2-7; D: TRBD2; V: TRBV29-1; size: many; DNA: TGCAGCGTGGCCGGGACTAGCGGATCCTACGAGCAGTACTTC; CDR3: CSVAGTSGSYEQYF
length: 13; J: TRBJ2-7; D: .; V: TRBV23-1; size: few; DNA: TGCGCCAGCAGTCAATCGAGCGTCCCCGAGCAGTACTTC; CDR3: CASSQSSVPEQYF
length: 11; J: TRBJ1-4; D: TRBD1; V: TRBV7-9; size: .; DNA: TGTGCCATGGACAGGGGGCGGAAACTGTTTTTT; CDR3: CAMDRGRKLFF
length: 12; J: TRBJ2-3; D: TRBD2; V: TRBV29-1; size: few; DNA: TGCAGCGTTTCGGGACTAACCGATACGCAGTATTTT; CDR3: CSVSGLTDTQYF
length: 15; J: TRBJ2-4; D: TRBD2; V: TRBV20-1; size: few; DNA: TGCAGTGCTAGAGATTGGGCTAGCGGGAAAAACATTCAGTACTTC; CDR3: CSARDWASGKNIQYF
length: 16; J: TRBJ1-2; D: .; V: TRBV15; size: few; DNA: TGTGCCACCAGGGTCGAGAGAAGCGACAGCCACTATGGCTACACCTTC; CDR3: CATRVERSDSHYGYTF
length: 15; J: TRBJ2-1; D: .; V: TRBV19; size: .; DNA: TGTGCCAGTAGTATTCCTGATGGGGGGCTCAATGAGCAGTTCTTC; CDR3: CASSIPDGGLNEQFF
length: 13; J: TRBJ2-2; D: .; V: TRBV4-3; size: many; DNA: TGCGCCAGCAGCCAAGATCGCGGCGGGGAGCTGTTTTTT; CDR3: CASSQDRGGELFF
length: 15; J: TRBJ2-3; D: .; V: TRBV7-2; size: .; DNA: TGTGCCAGCAGCTTAGACGGGAGATTTACAGATACGCAGTATTTT; CDR3: CASSLDGRFTDTQYF
length: 15; J: TRBJ2-5; D: .; V: TRBV7-2; size: .; DNA: TGTGCCAGCAGCTTAGCCGGGACAACATCAGAGACCCAGTACTTC; CDR3: CASSLAGTTSETQYF
length: 15; J: TRBJ2-7; D: TRBD2; V: TRBV10-2; size: .; DNA: TGCGCCAGCAGTTCTCGATTTCTAGCGGGAGACGAGCAGTACTTC; CDR3: CASSSRFLAGDEQYF
length: 14; J: TRBJ2-6; D: .; V: TRBV5-1; size: .; DNA: TGCGCCAGCAGCTTGGCCTGGGGACCCAACGTCCTGACTTTC; CDR3: CASSLAWGPNVLTF
length: 15; J: TRBJ2-1; D: .; V: TRBV30; size: many; DNA: TGTGCCTGGCAACGGGTCTCCCTCTCCTACAATGAGCAGTTCTTC; CDR3: CAWQRVSLSYNEQFF
length: 11; J: TRBJ1-2; D: .; V: TRBV4-1; size: many; DNA: TGCGCCAGCAGCCAAGGAGCTGGCTACACCTTC; CDR3: CASSQGAGYTF
length: 14; J: TRBJ2-7; D: .; V: TRBV6-1; size: few; DNA: TGTGCCAGCAGTCCGACCTCCTTAATATACGAGCAGTACTTC; CDR3: CASSPTSLIYEQYF
length: 15; J: TRBJ2-7; D: .; V: TRBV28; size: many; DNA: TGTGCCAGCAGTTTTATCACCGGATCGACCTACGAGCAGTACTTC; CDR3: CASSFITGSTYEQYF
length: 14; J: TRBJ1-4; D: .; V: TRBV6-1; size: few; DNA: TGTGCCAGCAGTCAACGGGACACAAATGAAAAACTGTTTTTT; CDR3: CASSQRDTNEKLFF
length: 16; J: TRBJ2-1; D: TRBD1; V: TRBV11-3; size: .; DNA: TGTGCCAGCAGCTTAGTGGGACAGGGAAGGAACAATGAGCAGTTCTTC; CDR3: CASSLVGQGRNNEQFF
length: 12; J: TRBJ2-1; D: TRBD2; V: TRBV2; size: many; DNA: TGTGCCAGCAGAGGGGAGGGCGGTGAGCAGTTCTTC; CDR3: CASRGEGGEQFF
length: 15; J: TRBJ2-7; D: .; V: TRBV7-2; size: many; DNA: TGTGCCAGCAGCTTATGGGCAGGGGTCCTCTACGAGCAGTACTTC; CDR3: CASSLWAGVLYEQYF
length: 15; J: TRBJ2-7; D: .; V: TRBV6-5; size: .; DNA: TGTGCCAGCAGTTACTCGTCGGGACTGGGTTCGGAGCAGTACTTC; CDR3: CASSYSSGLGSEQYF